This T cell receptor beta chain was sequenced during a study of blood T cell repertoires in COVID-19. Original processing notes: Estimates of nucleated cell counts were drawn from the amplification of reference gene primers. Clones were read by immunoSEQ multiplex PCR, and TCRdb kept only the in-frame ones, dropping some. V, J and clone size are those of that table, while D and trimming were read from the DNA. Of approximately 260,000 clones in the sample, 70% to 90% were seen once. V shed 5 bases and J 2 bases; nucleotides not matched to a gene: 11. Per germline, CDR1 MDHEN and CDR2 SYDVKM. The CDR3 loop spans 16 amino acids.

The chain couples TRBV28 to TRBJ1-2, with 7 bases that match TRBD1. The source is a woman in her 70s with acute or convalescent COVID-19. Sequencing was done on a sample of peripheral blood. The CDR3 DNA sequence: TGTGCCAGCAGTACCAAATTGCGGGGACAGAACTATGGCTACACCTTC. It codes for CASSTKLRGQNYGYTF.